The subject of this entry is one T cell receptor (beta chain). TCRdb passed the PCR reads through MiXCR, listing each CDR3 protein once. Found here are over 15,000 distinct CDR3 sequences, about 50% of them singletons; the top ten hold roughly 34%. The data stem from a study of CD4 and CD8 cells across lung adenocarcinoma regions. CDR1 is SGHDT and CDR2 is YYEEEE in the germline V gene. The CDR3 is 15 amino acids. The V end lost 0 bases, the J end lost 2 bases, and 6 bases lay between the germline ends. The receptor comes from a male donor with lung adenocarcinoma. The CD4 and CD8 labels of this study may be unreliable. The rearrangement joins TRBV5-6 to TRBJ2-6; D remains ambiguous. Sequenced input: CD8+ T cells from the margin of a lung tumor. DNA of the CDR3: TGTGCCAGCAGCTTGGGAGTGACTGGGGCCAACGTCCTGACTTTC. It is translated as CASSLGVTGANVLTF.